The rows below give T cell receptor beta chains drawn from one sample of a study of blood T cell repertoires in COVID-19. Here immunoSEQ multiplex PCR was the method, and the copy in TCRdb shows in-frame clones only, minus some. The profile shows about 140,000 clones, roughly 84% of them singletons. Sequenced: peripheral blood. These receptors were taken from a woman aged 55-75 years with acute or convalescent COVID-19. CDR3s leave out the opening cysteine and the closing phenylalanine or tryptophan.

TRBV6-1 | ASSEAIQGFRTEAF
TRBV12-5 | ASGSGGTTEAF
TRBV6-6 | ASTKGTGSGGELF
TRBV4-1 | ASSQDSGGGELF
TRBV5-1 | ASSFRGQGPYEQY
TRBV14 | ATAPGVNTEAF
TRBV28 | ASKPRARNYGYT
TRBV19 | ASSVGSRPGELF
TRBV30 | AWSSAGGRETQY
TRBV19 | ASSRHELPIEQY
TRBV13 | ASSLGQGAYNEQF
TRBV28 | ASRPSGDGYT
TRBV28 | ASSPGLSRTNEKLF
TRBV29-1 | SVRQGQETQY
TRBV14 | ASSQDRETEAF
TRBV19 | ASTTEQGTYGYT
TRBV4-1 | ASSQDKIVGANYGYT
TRBV29-1 | SVFGGAPGEQF
TRBV6-5 | ASSQREGGYEQF
TRBV21-1 | ASSPRVSWGYT
TRBV6-6 | ASSQTQGFPLPSSPLH
TRBV15 | ATSRDPGIATEAF
TRBV11-2 | ASSLEGGGNTIY
TRBV19 | ASSMKTGLGSYEQY
TRBV5-1 | ASSRGLAGNSNVPEQY
TRBV28 | ASSLSAEYGYT
TRBV27 | ASSLQSGLTEQY
TRBV18 | ASSPSQTLTSTDTQY
TRBV28 | ASTSRGPAYGYT
TRBV2 | ASSGRLSGNLYEQF
TRBV27 | ASSLNRGETQY
TRBV12-3/TRBV12-4 | ASSRQYGYT
TRBV19 | ASSTPGQGAEAF
TRBV27 | ASSWGGGATYEQY
TRBV5-4 | ASSLGQGRGVETQY
TRBV5-1 | ASSARTGNEKLF
TRBV23-1 | ASSQPRATNEKLF
TRBV24-1 | ATSDLPGKTTGELF
TRBV7-9 | ASTQTGTGNTIY
TRBV28 | ASSFPQGGGNEQF
TRBV3-1/TRBV3-2 | ASSQGWLSYNEQF
TRBV5-1 | ASSYGQGEAF
TRBV27 | ASSLDPNGGIGNEQF
TRBV3-1/TRBV3-2 | ASSQAIGELF
TRBV28 | ASSWRDRGFNEQY
TRBV12-2 | ASRLEGASNYNEQF
TRBV10-3 | AIRGDRGPVGYT
TRBV28 | ASSLPQGGYT
TRBV7-9 | ASSLGGVNQPQH
TRBV14 | ASSQGRGARETQY
TRBV20-1 | SASPPSPNYGYT
TRBV9 | ASSVSGLAYEQY
TRBV5-1 | ASSQGTAMNTEAF
TRBV7-9 | ASSLGRASRAHEQF
TRBV13 | ASSPSGREFRETQY